One T cell receptor beta chain is described in this entry. This record belongs to a study of memory CD8 T cells in hepatitis C reinfection. Study information: HCV reinfection meant a positive HCV RNA test after two negative tests at least 60 days apart. Between 3 and 8 weeks after reinfection detection, peak samples were drawn.

Time point specified: peak reinfection, 3 to 8 weeks after reinfection detection. Sorted cells were sequenced directly ex vivo without any in vitro expansion. The Montreal HEPCO cohort supplied donors who inject drugs. At all three reinfection time points, viable CD3+ CD8+ CD45RO- cells from a couple of donors served as controls. Generated by immunoSEQ multiplex PCR, the TCRdb table keeps only in-frame clones and is missing some. In the table there are 35,000 to 55,000 clones, around 87% of which are singletons. V dropped 5 bases and J dropped 5 bases, with 20 bases sitting between them. The CDR3 sequence is 16 residues long. The germline V gene encodes CDR1 SGHRS and CDR2 YFSETQ.

Sequenced input: naive CD8+ T cells sorted from blood. The TCR sequence derives from a man in his late teens or twenties with hepatitis C virus infection. The genes are TRBV5-1 and TRBJ2-1, with D maybe TRBD2 (5 bases). In nucleotides, the CDR3 is TGCGCCAGCAGTCCAACCACTCCCTTGGGAGACAATGAGCAGTTCTTC. Encoded protein: CASSPTTPLGDNEQFF.